This T cell receptor (beta chain) was obtained from a study of PD-1 blockade in classical Hodgkin lymphoma (TCRdb year 2020). Concerning the study at large: Nivolumab dosing was 3 mg/kg intravenously every 2 weeks, continuing until either disease progression or unacceptable toxicity. To define a peripheral blood immune signature of response to PD-1 blockade in classical Hodgkin lymphoma, the study combined TCR beta sequencing with CyTOF. The full study reports these points: Trial patients achieving complete response had baseline diversity similar to newly diagnosed patients, whereas partial responders and progressors had significantly lower diversity. Diversity was lower in patients who began nivolumab less than 1 year after ASCT, so these patients were left out of later analyses to avoid confounding by immune reconstitution. By C4D1, a significant rise was seen in CD4+ TCR diversity but not in CD8+ TCR diversity (p=0.0027 vs p=0.16), and the rise was most apparent among complete responders (p=0.02). Baseline TCR diversity was reported to be lower in newly diagnosed patients than in healthy donors and to be lower still in relapsed/refractory patients. The study was limited to a single clinical trial cohort, and causes of repertoire differences, possibly disease activity or prior therapy, remained undefined.

The time point label here, explained by the study, means: cycle 4 day 1 (C4D1), after less than 7 weeks of nivolumab. All trial patients had relapsed after autologous stem cell transplantation, with cohorts A, B and C differing in prior brentuximab vedotin exposure. The trial cohort comprised 60 or so patients with relapsed/refractory classical Hodgkin lymphoma whose best overall responses were complete response, partial response or progressive disease. In the multi-cohort phase II CheckMate 205 trial, trial patients received single-agent nivolumab. An independent review committee assessed best overall response by applying the 2007 International Working Group response criteria. Trial PBMCs were collected immediately before nivolumab initiation (C1D1) and during therapy at cycle 2 day 1 and cycle 4 day 1. Peripheral blood was collected in 8 mL Vacutainer Cell Preparation Tubes, from which PBMCs were isolated by centrifugation and then cryopreserved.

Comments on this clone: Its antigen is currently not known. No base-level quality is on record; no much larger clone is a single base apart.

Genomic DNA was isolated using the Qiagen DNeasy kit from unsorted PBMCs as well as from negatively selected CD4+ and CD8+ fractions. TCR beta CDR3 regions were amplified by immunoSEQ multiplex PCR using primers annealing to V and J segments. A synthetic immune receptor repertoire was used to minimize amplification bias, and any residual bias was removed computationally once sequencing was done. As for how the authors treated the data: Repertoire diversity was quantified as the Shannon entropy index using custom Python scripts. Unsorted, CD4+ and CD8+ repertoires were analyzed separately, except for combined analyses in which CD4+ and CD8+ sequences were merged in silico. A clone counted as expanded when the clone's frequency after treatment rose at least 2-fold relative to C1D1, and clones undetected at baseline were given a pseudocount of 0.5. Singleton clones were defined as clones with 0 or 1 copy at C1D1, and non-singleton clones were defined as clones with 2 or more copies. Clones expanded in unsorted samples were annotated as CD4+, CD8+ or unknown by matching protein sequences in sorted samples from the same patient. Wilcoxon tests on paired samples were used to test diversity changes from C1D1 to C4D1. TCRdb holds this immuneACCESS table with in-frame rearrangements only. Some clones are missing; in checked studies, unresolved V genes explain under half, and the rest has no known cause. D and trimming come from the DNA, and the V and J calls and clone size come from that table. For this sample the table gives roughly 60,000 clones, of which about 92% were detected only once. Clones ranked in the top ten supply about 8% of the sample.

From the germline V gene (reference sequence), CDR1 is LNHNV and CDR2 is YYDKDF. V trim: 0 bases; J trim: 7 bases; unmatched bases: 12. The CDR3 sequence holds 17 residues, the cysteine and phenylalanine included. The retained sequence is limited to the CDR3, 51 bases, with the frame set at the first base. The sequences come from peripheral blood mononuclear cells (PBMCs), collected before the fourth cycle of nivolumab. The source is a human donor with classical Hodgkin lymphoma. Recombination joined TRBV15 with TRBJ2-1; TRBD2 fits 7 bases in the junction. The CDR3 amino acid sequence is: CATSREMEAGRANEQFF. The DNA reads as follows: TGTGCCACCAGCAGAGAAATGGAAGCGGGGAGGGCTAATGAGCAGTTCTTC.